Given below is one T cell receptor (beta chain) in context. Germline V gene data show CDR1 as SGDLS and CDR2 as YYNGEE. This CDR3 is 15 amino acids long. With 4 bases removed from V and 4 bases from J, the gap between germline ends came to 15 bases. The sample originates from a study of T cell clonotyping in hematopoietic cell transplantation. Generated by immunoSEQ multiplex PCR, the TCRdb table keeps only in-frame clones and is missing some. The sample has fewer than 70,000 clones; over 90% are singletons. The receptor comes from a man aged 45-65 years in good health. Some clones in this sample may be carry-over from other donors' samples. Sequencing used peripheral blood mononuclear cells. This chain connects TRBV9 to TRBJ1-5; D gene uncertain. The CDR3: CASSSTPGPNQPQHF. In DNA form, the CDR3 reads TGTGCCAGCAGCTCGACCCCGGGTCCAAATCAGCCCCAGCATTTT.